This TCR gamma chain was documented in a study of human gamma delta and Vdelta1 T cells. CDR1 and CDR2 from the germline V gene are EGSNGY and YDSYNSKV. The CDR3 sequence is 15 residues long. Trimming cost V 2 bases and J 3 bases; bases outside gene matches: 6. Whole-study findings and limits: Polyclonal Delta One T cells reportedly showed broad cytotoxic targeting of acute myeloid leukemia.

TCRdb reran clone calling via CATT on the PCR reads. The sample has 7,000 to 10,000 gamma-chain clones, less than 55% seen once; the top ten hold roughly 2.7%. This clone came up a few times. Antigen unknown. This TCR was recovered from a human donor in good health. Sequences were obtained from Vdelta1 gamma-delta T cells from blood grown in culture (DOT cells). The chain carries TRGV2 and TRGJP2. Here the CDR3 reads CATWDDPGSDWIKTF. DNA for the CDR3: TGTGCCACCTGGGACGACCCGGGTAGTGATTGGATCAAGACGTTT.